The next 3 T cell receptor beta chains were all read from a single sample in a study of response to subunit inactivated influenza vaccine. TCRdb independently ran MiXCR on the RT-PCR reads; one entry per CDR3 protein. The profile covers around 580,000 distinct CDR3 sequences, with around 15% appearing a single time and over 8.5% taken by the ten largest. The material sequenced was PBMCs from blood, taken about 13 days after vaccination. The receptors here all came from a man between 50 and 59 years old who received an inactivated influenza vaccine.

In this sample, this clonotype turned up many times. The J gene is TRBJ2-1, the V gene TRBV7-2; D unresolved. CDR3 length equals 12 residues. Germline CDR1 reads SGHTA; CDR2 reads FQGNSA. V was trimmed by 1 base and J by 10 bases, leaving 8 bases between them. CDR3 region: CASSLDVREQFF. CDR3 nucleotide sequence: TGTGCCAGCAGCTTAGACGTAAGGGAGCAGTTCTTC.

At least ten counts were recorded for this clonotype. The chain is built from TRBV9 and TRBJ2-2, with 12 bases identical to TRBD2. Germline V gives CDR1 SGDLS, CDR2 YYNGEE. V trimming: 6 bases; J trimming: 6 bases; junction bases outside the gene matches: 6. The CDR3 is made up of 15 amino acids. This CDR3 reads CASTELAGGPGELFF. DNA of the CDR3: TGTGCCAGCACAGAGCTAGCGGGAGGGCCCGGGGAGCTGTTTTTT.

This clonotype was recorded once. The J gene is TRBJ1-2, the V gene TRBV4-3; D not resolved. V lost 0 bases and J lost 4, with 15 bases in between. There are 16 residues in the CDR3. Germline CDR1 and CDR2: LGHNA and YSLEER. The chain's CDR3 is CASSQDTRERSYGYTF. The CDR3 coding sequence is TGCGCCAGCAGCCAAGATACCCGGGAGCGTTCCTATGGCTACACCTTC.